The 20 T cell receptor beta chains in this list originate from one sample, sequenced in a study of T-cell reconstitution after alpha-beta-depleted transplantation in children. Researchers prepared the TCRbeta library using unique molecular identifiers, the study reports. TCRdb used MiXCR to reprocess the PCR reads, holding one entry per CDR3 protein. The sample carries about 400,000 distinct CDR3 sequences, 15% to 20% recorded once. The source was PBMCs, mostly from graft donor cells, collected 360 days after TCRalphabeta/CD19-depleted stem cell transplant. These receptors all stem from a boy younger than two who had a stem cell transplant for Wiskott-Aldrich syndrome, so the T cells may come from the graft donor.

This clonotype was counted a few times. The chain carries TRBV19 and TRBJ2-7; a weak D match, TRBD1 (6 bases). The CDR3 has 13 residues. Trimming stripped 2 bases from V and 6 bases from J, with 11 bases between. The germline V gene encodes CDR1 LNHDA and CDR2 SQIVND (reference sequence). The CDR3 DNA reads TGTGCCAGTAGTATAACCGGGACAAGCGAGCAGTACTTC. It is translated as CASSITGTSEQYF.

This clonotype was seen more than once but under ten times. The chain is built from TRBV3-1 and TRBJ2-1, with 7 bases matching TRBD2. CDR3 length: 15 amino acids. Losses at the gene ends were 5 bases for V and 7 bases for J; bases not matched to a gene: 11. Germline values: CDR1 LGHDT, CDR2 YNNKEL (reference sequence). CDR3 sequence: CASSSGEGPGNEQFF. CDR3 DNA sequence: TGTGCCAGCAGCTCCGGGGAGGGCCCGGGGAATGAGCAGTTCTTC.

The chain joins TRBV24-1 to TRBJ2-7; the match to TRBD1 covers 7 bases. J lost 3 bases, V lost 4 bases, and 8 bases had no gene match. The CDR3 contains 15 residues. Germline CDR1 KGHDR, CDR2 SFDVKD. The CDR3 is CATSDPRGSVYEQYF. In DNA, the CDR3 is TGTGCCACCAGTGACCCCAGGGGGTCGGTCTACGAGCAGTACTTC.

This clonotype appeared a single time. The chain uses TRBV7-2 and TRBJ2-5; the match to TRBD1 covers 8 bases. The CDR3 has 14 amino acids. CDR1 is SGHTA and CDR2 is FQGNSA in the germline V gene. With V trimmed by 2 bases and J by 7 bases, 6 bases remained unmatched. CDR3 sequence (DNA): TGTGCCAGCAGCTTATCGACAGGGGATGTGACCCAGTACTTC. This codes for CASSLSTGDVTQYF.

The chain joins TRBV13 to TRBJ1-4; D might be TRBD1 (5 bases). Trimming removed 7 bases from V and 0 bases from J, with 21 bases in between. The CDR3 covers 18 residues. The germline V gene encodes CDR1 PRHDT and CDR2 FYEKMQ (reference sequence). The CDR3 bases are TGTGCCAGCATCTCAAGACAGCGGACGATTGCAACTAATGAAAAACTGTTTTTT. Residues: CASISRQRTIATNEKLFF.

The chain links TRBV7-8 to TRBJ2-2, with 7 bases that match TRBD2. The CDR3 extends over 15 amino acids. Germline V gives CDR1 SGHVS, CDR2 FQNEAQ. V trimming: 5 bases; J trimming: 5 bases; junction bases outside the gene matches: 8. CDR3 sequence reads: CASSPRRGGTGELFF. CDR3 bases: TGTGCCAGCAGCCCAAGGAGGGGAGGGACCGGGGAGCTGTTTTTT.

This clonotype has only one observation. It is unclear where the CDR3 begins or ends on the DNA, so no DNA is shown, and the CDR3 is as TCRdb lists it. The V call is TRBV20-1, the J call TRBJ2-2; the D call TRBD1 from the table was never checked on the DNA. Looked up from germline, CDR1 is DFQATT and CDR2 is SNEGSKA (reference sequence). Including both end residues, the CDR3 is 15 amino acids long. CDR3 region: CSVRDIRNTGELFFF.

This chain joins TRBV5-1 and TRBJ2-7, with D perhaps TRBD1 (5 bases). Germline assignment: CDR1 SGHRS and CDR2 YFSETQ. This CDR3 has 14 residues. Deletions cut 1 base from V and 2 bases from J, with 10 bases between. The CDR3 DNA sequence: TGCGCCAGCAGCTTGAAGGGGCTCACCTACGAGCAGTACTTC. It specifies CASSLKGLTYEQYF.

The sample holds a few counts of this clonotype. V usage is TRBV7-9 and J usage is TRBJ1-3; no reliable D call. Germline CDR1 reads SEHNR; CDR2 reads FQNEAQ (reference sequence). CDR3 length: 13 residues. Trimming cost V 7 bases and J 8 bases, with 15 bases left between them. The chain's CDR3 is CASTSAWFDTIYF. Written as DNA, the CDR3 is TGTGCCAGCACCTCCGCCTGGTTCGACACCATATATTTT. The full variable domain, completed using reference TRBV7-9 and TRBJ1-3, is DTGVSQNPRHKITKRGQNVTFRCDPISEHNRLYWYRQTLGQGPEFLTYFQNEAQLEKSRLLSDRFSAERPKGSFSTLEIQRTEQGDSAMYLCASTSAWFDTIYFGEGSWLTVV.

This clonotype was seen only a few times. This sequence joins TRBV11-2 and TRBJ1-1, with no clear D. CDR1 and CDR2 from the germline V gene are SGHAT and FQNNGV. There are 14 residues in the CDR3. Trimming removed 4 bases from V and 4 bases from J, with 13 bases in between. The CDR3 DNA follows: TGTGCCAGCAGCTGGGGAGTGCTTGGCACTGAAGCTTTCTTT. Encoded protein: CASSWGVLGTEAFF.

The genes are TRBV4-3 and TRBJ2-1, with 9 bases matching TRBD1. Germline lookup yields CDR1 LGHNA and CDR2 YSLEER. J lost 8 bases, V lost 4 bases, and 6 bases had no gene match. The CDR3 loop spans 14 amino acids. CDR3 in amino acids: CASSPDRGIDEQFF. The CDR3 DNA follows: TGCGCCAGCAGCCCTGACAGGGGGATCGATGAGCAGTTCTTC.

This clonotype turned up a few times. The chain employs TRBV27 and TRBJ2-2; D is undetermined. The CDR3 has 13 residues. Trimming left V 2 bases short and J 15 bases short, with 16 bases between. From germline, CDR1 is MNHEY and CDR2 SMNVEV (reference sequence). CDR3 amino acids: CASSLRRGLRLFF. The CDR3 DNA is TGTGCCAGCAGTTTAAGACGCGGCTTAAGGTTGTTTTTT.

There are a few counts of this clonotype. The chain couples TRBV5-1 to TRBJ2-2; a weak D match, TRBD1 (5 bases). The CDR3 length is 13 residues. Germline V gene data show CDR1 as SGHRS and CDR2 as YFSETQ. Trimming pared 7 bases from V and 1 base from J, leaving 8 bases between. Here the CDR3 reads CASHTGNTGELFF. In nucleotides, the CDR3 is TGCGCCAGCCACACAGGGAACACCGGGGAGCTGTTTTTT. Based on the CDR3 plus reference TRBV5-1 and TRBJ2-2, the full variable domain is KAGVTQTPRYLIKTRGQQVTLSCSPISGHRSVSWYQQTPGQGLQFLFEYFSETQRNKGNFPGRFSGRQFSNSRSEMNVSTLELGDSALYLCASHTGNTGELFFGEGSRLTVL.

This CDR3 reads CASSLGPLRGIFLAKNIQYF. For the CDR3, the DNA is TGTGCCAGCAGCTTAGGCCCCCTACGAGGAATTTTCCTAGCCAAAAACATTCAGTACTTC. The rearrangement joins TRBV11-2 to TRBJ2-4, with D unclear. Germline CDR1 and CDR2: SGHAT and FQNNGV. The ends were cut back, 1 base at V and 0 bases at J, with 22 bases in the middle. This CDR3 comprises 20 residues. Together with reference TRBV11-2 and TRBJ2-4, the CDR3 gives the full variable domain: EAGVAQSPRYKIIEKRQSVAFWCNPISGHATLYWYQQILGQGPKLLIQFQNNGVVDDSQLPKDRFSAERLKGVDSTLKIQPAKLEDSAVYLCASSLGPLRGIFLAKNIQYFGAGTRLSVL.

This clonotype was seen ten or more times. The gene calls are TRBV9 and TRBJ2-1; maybe TRBD2 (5 bases). V was trimmed by 3 bases and J by 3 bases, leaving 7 bases between them. The CDR3 spans 13 residues. In germline, CDR1 is SGDLS, CDR2 YYNGEE. CDR3 loop: CASSGGLYNEQFF. The CDR3 DNA sequence: TGTGCCAGCAGCGGAGGACTCTACAATGAGCAGTTCTTC.

The chain employs TRBV20-1 and TRBJ2-5, with D uncertain. Trimming took 0 bases from V and 4 from J, leaving 15 bases between them. The CDR3 totals 15 residues. Germline V gives CDR1 DFQATT, CDR2 SNEGSKA (reference sequence). The CDR3 reads CSARDVSLWPETQYF. CDR3 nucleotides: TGCAGTGCTAGAGATGTCTCTTTATGGCCAGAGACCCAGTACTTC.

This clonotype was observed a handful of times. DNA of the CDR3: TGTGCCAGCAGTCCAGGGACAGCCCTCAAGAGCTCCTACGAGCAGTACTTC. It yields the protein CASSPGTALKSSYEQYF. This chain joins TRBV12-3 or TRBV12-4 and TRBJ2-7; 7 bases align to TRBD1. J was trimmed by 0 bases and V by 5 bases; bases with no gene match: 13. This CDR3 is built from 17 residues.

In this sample, this clonotype turned up a few times. The rearrangement links TRBV7-9 to TRBJ2-2; D unresolved. The V gene's germline CDR1 is SEHNR and CDR2 FQNEAQ (reference sequence). V gave up 4 bases and J gave up 4 bases, with 13 bases separating them. The CDR3 is made up of 15 amino acids. The chain's CDR3 is CASSSLHPGTGELFF. CDR3 coding DNA: TGTGCCAGCAGCTCCCTTCATCCGGGCACCGGGGAGCTGTTTTTT.

This clonotype was seen at least ten times. V gene TRBV12-3 or TRBV12-4 combines with J gene TRBJ1-5; D not resolved. Trimming pared 4 bases from V and 3 bases from J, leaving 10 bases between. CDR3 length: 14 residues. CDR3 DNA: TGTGCCAGCAGTTGGTCTGGCGCCAATCAGCCCCAGCATTTT. Its translation is CASSWSGANQPQHF.

The chain links TRBV14 to TRBJ2-7; TRBD2 matches at 10 bases. This CDR3 is built from 18 residues. Trimming took 1 base from V and 0 from J; bases not matched to a gene: 9. Germline CDR1 and CDR2: SGHDN and FVKESK. CDR3 protein: CASSQAPPSGRASYEQYF. The CDR3 DNA sequence: TGTGCCAGCAGCCAAGCTCCCCCAAGCGGGAGGGCCTCCTACGAGCAGTACTTC.